These 25 T cell receptor beta chains came from one sample sequenced in a study of T cell repertoires in cytomegalovirus infection (dated by TCRdb to 2018 to 2020). For sequencing, an Illumina HiSeq 1500 was employed. Using fastp at Q25 and MiXCR, TCRdb reprocessed the public reads and kept productive beta chains. Entries are consolidated by CDR3 protein sequence, retaining the most common genes and DNA. The sample table shows 450,000 to 650,000 distinct CDR3 sequences, and 40% are seen once. Around 46% of the sample lies in the top ten. Their antigens remain unidentified. Reading the label with the study, this specimen's treatment or condition is: in vitro stimulation with specific CMV peptide epitopes to enrich CMV-specific T cells. The sequencing here drew on cultured PBMCs, taken from culture after CMV antigen stimulation. These receptors originate from a human donor in good health (CMV status not recorded). Some clones in this sample may be carry-over from other donors' samples.

The gene calls are TRBV7-2 and TRBJ2-3; 8 bases align to TRBD2. V was pared by 4 bases and J by 2 bases, with 8 bases of the junction left unmatched. The CDR3 is 16 residues long. Germline loops: CDR1 SGHTA, CDR2 FQGNSA. The CDR3 DNA reads TGTGCCAGCAGCTCGGGGGGGCAGCTCATCACAGATACGCAGTATTTT. It codes for CASSSGGQLITDTQYF. The full variable domain, in which reference TRBV7-2 and TRBJ2-3 provide the parts outside the CDR3, is GAGVSQSPSNKVTEKGKDVELRCDPISGHTALYWYRQSLGQGLEFLIYFQGNSAPDKSGLPSDRFSAERTGGSVSTLTIQRTQQEDSAVYLCASSSGGQLITDTQYFGPGTRLTVL.

V is TRBV4-3 and J is TRBJ2-4, with D possibly matching TRBD2 (6 bases). Trimming stripped 4 bases from V and 6 bases from J, with 13 bases between. The CDR3 extends over 14 amino acids. From germline, CDR1 is LGHNA and CDR2 YSLEER. CDR3 in amino acids: CASSPGRGTNIQYF. In DNA form, the CDR3 reads TGCGCCAGCAGCCCCGGGCGGGGTACAAACATTCAGTACTTC.

V gene TRBV7-2 combines with J gene TRBJ1-1; D gene ambiguous. V was shortened by 2 bases and J by 1 base, with 8 bases between the two germline ends. The CDR3 is 14 residues long. The germline CDR1 and CDR2 sequences are SGHTA and FQGNSA. CDR3 loop: CASSLIPSNTEAFF. CDR3 DNA sequence: TGTGCCAGCAGCTTAATTCCCTCGAACACTGAAGCTTTCTTT. Looking up the rest from reference TRBV7-2 and TRBJ1-1 gives the full variable domain: GAGVSQSPSNKVTEKGKDVELRCDPISGHTALYWYRQSLGQGLEFLIYFQGNSAPDKSGLPSDRFSAERTGGSVSTLTIQRTQQEDSAVYLCASSLIPSNTEAFFGQGTRLTVV.

This clonotype was observed a few times. V usage is TRBV7-8 and J usage is TRBJ2-1; 8 bases fit TRBD2. In germline, CDR1 is SGHVS, CDR2 FQNEAQ. Unmatched junction bases numbered 5, after V lost 5 bases and J lost 8 bases. CDR3 size: 13 residues. Here the CDR3 reads CASSPYGGDEQFF. The CDR3 DNA reads TGTGCCAGCAGCCCCTACGGGGGGGATGAGCAGTTCTTC.

This clonotype was counted a few times. This rearrangement joins TRBV7-2 to TRBJ2-3; possible D gene TRBD1, 5 bases. The CDR3 is 14 amino acids. The V gene's germline CDR1 is SGHTA and CDR2 FQGNSA. The ends were cut back, 5 bases at V and 4 bases at J, with 13 bases in the middle. CDR3 amino acids: CASSTRLGPDTQYF. The CDR3 nucleotides are TGTGCCAGCAGCACAAGGCTGGGGCCAGATACGCAGTATTTT.

This clonotype was counted only a few times. This chain connects TRBV7-2 to TRBJ2-1; perhaps TRBD2 as D (7 bases). In germline, CDR1 is SGHTA, CDR2 FQGNSA. The CDR3 extends over 15 amino acids. Trimming took 5 bases from V and 0 from J, leaving 11 bases between them. The CDR3 spells CASSIAGASYNEQFF. The CDR3 nucleotides are TGTGCCAGCAGCATCGCGGGGGCCTCCTACAATGAGCAGTTCTTC.

The V gene is TRBV5-1, the J gene TRBJ1-4, with D hard to call. Germline CDR1 and CDR2: SGHRS and YFSETQ. Trimming pared 4 bases from V and 0 bases from J, leaving 10 bases between. The CDR3 runs to 15 residues. CDR3 loop: CASSRMGTTNEKLFF. The DNA for the CDR3 is TGCGCCAGCAGCCGGATGGGAACAACTAATGAAAAACTGTTTTTT. Filled out from reference TRBV5-1 and TRBJ1-4, the complete variable domain reads KAGVTQTPRYLIKTRGQQVTLSCSPISGHRSVSWYQQTPGQGLQFLFEYFSETQRNKGNFPGRFSGRQFSNSRSEMNVSTLELGDSALYLCASSRMGTTNEKLFFGSGTQLSVL.

The chain employs TRBV27 and TRBJ2-1, with 7 positions matching TRBD2. CDR1 is MNHEY, CDR2 SMNVEV, per germline (reference sequence). This CDR3 has 16 residues. Trimming removed 4 bases from V and 3 bases from J; junction bases left unmatched: 9. CDR3 protein: CASSSLVAGNYNEQFF. The CDR3, as DNA: TGTGCCAGCAGTTCCCTCGTAGCGGGCAACTACAATGAGCAGTTCTTC.

This clonotype showed up just a few times. The junction does not match germline at one end; this may be a read error. The chain recombines TRBV12-3 or TRBV12-4 with TRBJ2-2; 7 positions match TRBD2. This CDR3 region has 16 residues. This CDR3 reads CASTLGSGQLTGELFF. CDR3 bases: TGTGCCAGCACTTTAGGTAGCGGGCAGCTCACCGGGGAGCTGTTTTTT.

This chain links TRBV27 with TRBJ2-7; weak D call: TRBD2 (7 bases). Trimming removed 4 bases at V and 7 bases at J, with 11 bases between. Germline V gene lookup returns CDR1 MNHEY and CDR2 SMNVEV (reference sequence). The CDR3 covers 12 residues. The CDR3 DNA sequence: TGTGCCAGCAGTTGGGGGGGCCGGGAGCAGTACTTC. It codes for CASSWGGREQYF.

The J gene is TRBJ2-1, the V gene TRBV7-8; possibly TRBD2 for D (6 bases). The CDR3 has 19 amino acids. Trimming stripped 6 bases from V and 0 bases from J, with 24 bases between. Germline-derived CDR1 and CDR2 are SGHVS and FQNEAQ. CDR3 sequence: CASRPLTSPPRSSYNEQFF. CDR3 nucleotides: TGTGCCAGCAGACCTCTAACTAGCCCTCCAAGGAGCTCCTACAATGAGCAGTTCTTC.

This clonotype was recorded a few times. The CDR3 is CASSPYGREGLETQYF. CDR3 in DNA: TGTGCCAGCAGCCCCTACGGGCGGGAGGGCCTGGAGACCCAGTACTTC. The V and J genes are TRBV7-9 and TRBJ2-5; TRBD2 agrees at 9 bases. The CDR3 runs 16 residues. Losses at the gene ends were 5 bases for V and 5 bases for J; bases not matched to a gene: 12. Germline lookup yields CDR1 SEHNR and CDR2 FQNEAQ (reference sequence).

The V call is TRBV20-1, the J call TRBJ2-7, with 7 bases aligning to TRBD1. This CDR3 has 14 residues. With 6 bases clipped from V and 0 bases from J, the junction kept 8 bases outside the gene matches. In germline, CDR1 is DFQATT, CDR2 SNEGSKA (reference sequence). DNA for the CDR3: TGCAGTGCCCTGACAGGGCCTAGCTCCTACGAGCAGTACTTC. Translating gives CSALTGPSSYEQYF.

The chain has TRBV6-5 and TRBJ2-7; the match to TRBD1 covers 11 bases. The CDR3 totals 15 residues. CDR1 and CDR2 from the germline V gene are MNHEY and SVGAGI. Trimming at V came to 5 bases and at J to 7 bases, leaving 10 bases not matched to a gene. CDR3 region: CASSTRDRGKIEQYF. The CDR3 DNA reads TGTGCCAGCAGTACCCGGGACAGGGGGAAAATAGAGCAGTACTTC.

The table lists this clonotype with a few counts. V gene TRBV7-2 combines with J gene TRBJ2-1, with TRBD1 identical over 9 bases. With V trimmed by 4 bases and J by 3 bases, 7 bases remained unmatched. The CDR3 spans 16 residues. The germline V gene has CDR1 SGHTA and CDR2 FQGNSA. CDR3 sequence: CASSSPDRGVYNEQFF. For the CDR3, the DNA is TGTGCCAGCAGCTCGCCGGACAGGGGAGTCTACAATGAGCAGTTCTTC.

This clonotype has a handful of counts. The rearrangement uses TRBV7-2 and TRBJ2-5; perhaps TRBD1 as D (5 bases). Looked up from germline, CDR1 is SGHTA and CDR2 is FQGNSA. V lost 2 bases and J lost 2, with 9 bases in between. This CDR3 comprises 14 residues. This chain's CDR3 is CASSLRQRQETQYF. CDR3 coding DNA: TGTGCCAGCAGCTTAAGACAGAGGCAAGAGACCCAGTACTTC.

The chain combines TRBV6-2 or TRBV6-3 with TRBJ2-2, with a weak D call TRBD1 (5 bases). Germline values: CDR1 MNHEY, CDR2 SVGEGT. The V and J ends lost 5 bases and 5 bases respectively, with 12 bases between them. The CDR3 covers 14 residues. In nucleotides, the CDR3 is TGTGCCAGCAGTCCAGGGTGGTTGACCGGGGAGCTGTTTTTT. Its protein is CASSPGWLTGELFF.

The chain links TRBV5-4 to TRBJ2-7; D is perhaps TRBD2 (6 bases). Trimming left V 4 bases short and J 7 bases short, with 12 bases between. Germline CDR1 and CDR2: SGHNT and YYREEE (reference sequence). This CDR3 has 12 residues. The CDR3 nucleotides read TGTGCCAGCAGCGTTGGTGGGAGGGAGCAGTACTTC. It encodes CASSVGGREQYF.

This clonotype was recorded a few times. As DNA, the CDR3 is TGTGCCAGTAGTAGGGCACAGAGCTCCTACAATGAGCAGTTCTTC. Translated, it gives CASSRAQSSYNEQFF. V is TRBV19 and J is TRBJ2-1, with D unresolved. This CDR3 contains 15 residues. The germline gives CDR1 LNHDA, CDR2 SQIVND (reference sequence). The V gene lost 4 bases and the J gene lost 0 bases, with 10 bases spanning the gap.

This clonotype was detected only a few times. V gene TRBV11-2 combines with J gene TRBJ1-1, with 8 bases fitting TRBD1. With V trimmed by 4 bases and J by 8 bases, 3 bases remained unmatched. The CDR3 spans 12 residues. Germline CDR1 reads SGHAT; CDR2 reads FQNNGV. The CDR3 bases are TGTGCCAGCAGCTCTAACAGGGGGGAAGCTTTCTTT. Its translation: CASSSNRGEAFF.

V gene TRBV20-1 combines with J gene TRBJ2-4, with D perhaps TRBD2 (5 bases). CDR1 is DFQATT, CDR2 SNEGSKA, per germline (reference sequence). CDR3 length: 13 amino acids. V gave up 3 bases and J gave up 8 bases, with 14 bases separating them. The CDR3: CSASPADGDIQYF. As DNA, the CDR3 is TGCAGTGCTAGCCCGGCGGACGGGGACATTCAGTACTTC.

The rearrangement uses TRBV29-1 and TRBJ2-5; the D is unclear. V was pared by 4 bases and J by 7 bases, with 10 bases between. Germline CDR1 and CDR2: SQVTM and ANQGSEA. The CDR3 spans 11 residues. CDR3 bases: TGCAGCGTTGGAGTAAGTGGGACCCAGTACTTC. It is translated as CSVGVSGTQYF.

This clonotype was found a few times. The chain recombines TRBV6-2 or TRBV6-3 with TRBJ2-1; 12 nucleotides line up with TRBD2. Trimming at V came to 6 bases and at J to 4 bases, leaving 7 bases not matched to a gene. Germline CDR1 and CDR2: MNHEY and SVGEGT. The CDR3 length is 16 residues. The CDR3 DNA reads TGTGCCAGCAGCCCACTAACTAGCGGGGGGTACAATGAGCAGTTCTTC. It translates to CASSPLTSGGYNEQFF.

This clonotype was counted only a few times. V gene TRBV7-9 combines with J gene TRBJ2-1; TRBD2 matches 12 bases. V was clipped by 5 bases and J by 4 bases; unmatched bases: 6. This CDR3 region has 16 residues. Germline V gives CDR1 SEHNR, CDR2 FQNEAQ (reference sequence). The DNA of the CDR3 is TGTGCCAGCAGCCTCCGACTAGCGGGGGATTACAATGAGCAGTTCTTC. This encodes CASSLRLAGDYNEQFF.

V and J are TRBV20-1 and TRBJ1-6; the match to TRBD1 covers 8 bases. Trimming removed 3 bases from V and 7 bases from J; junction bases left unmatched: 2. Germline assignment: CDR1 DFQATT and CDR2 SNEGSKA (reference sequence). This CDR3 comprises 13 residues. CDR3 nucleotide sequence: TGCAGTGCTAGGAGACAGGGGAATTCACCCCTCCACTTT. Amino acids: CSARRQGNSPLHF.